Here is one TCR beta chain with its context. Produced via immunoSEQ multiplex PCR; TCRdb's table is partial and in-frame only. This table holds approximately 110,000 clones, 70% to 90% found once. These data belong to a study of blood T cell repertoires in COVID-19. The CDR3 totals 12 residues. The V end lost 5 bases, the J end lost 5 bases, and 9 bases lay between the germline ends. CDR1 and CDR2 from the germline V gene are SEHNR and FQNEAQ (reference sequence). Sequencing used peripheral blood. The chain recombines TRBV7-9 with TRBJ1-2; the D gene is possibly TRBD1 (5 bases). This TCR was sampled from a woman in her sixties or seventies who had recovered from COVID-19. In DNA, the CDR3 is TGTGCCAGCAGCCCGGACATATATGGCTACACCTTC. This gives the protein CASSPDIYGYTF.